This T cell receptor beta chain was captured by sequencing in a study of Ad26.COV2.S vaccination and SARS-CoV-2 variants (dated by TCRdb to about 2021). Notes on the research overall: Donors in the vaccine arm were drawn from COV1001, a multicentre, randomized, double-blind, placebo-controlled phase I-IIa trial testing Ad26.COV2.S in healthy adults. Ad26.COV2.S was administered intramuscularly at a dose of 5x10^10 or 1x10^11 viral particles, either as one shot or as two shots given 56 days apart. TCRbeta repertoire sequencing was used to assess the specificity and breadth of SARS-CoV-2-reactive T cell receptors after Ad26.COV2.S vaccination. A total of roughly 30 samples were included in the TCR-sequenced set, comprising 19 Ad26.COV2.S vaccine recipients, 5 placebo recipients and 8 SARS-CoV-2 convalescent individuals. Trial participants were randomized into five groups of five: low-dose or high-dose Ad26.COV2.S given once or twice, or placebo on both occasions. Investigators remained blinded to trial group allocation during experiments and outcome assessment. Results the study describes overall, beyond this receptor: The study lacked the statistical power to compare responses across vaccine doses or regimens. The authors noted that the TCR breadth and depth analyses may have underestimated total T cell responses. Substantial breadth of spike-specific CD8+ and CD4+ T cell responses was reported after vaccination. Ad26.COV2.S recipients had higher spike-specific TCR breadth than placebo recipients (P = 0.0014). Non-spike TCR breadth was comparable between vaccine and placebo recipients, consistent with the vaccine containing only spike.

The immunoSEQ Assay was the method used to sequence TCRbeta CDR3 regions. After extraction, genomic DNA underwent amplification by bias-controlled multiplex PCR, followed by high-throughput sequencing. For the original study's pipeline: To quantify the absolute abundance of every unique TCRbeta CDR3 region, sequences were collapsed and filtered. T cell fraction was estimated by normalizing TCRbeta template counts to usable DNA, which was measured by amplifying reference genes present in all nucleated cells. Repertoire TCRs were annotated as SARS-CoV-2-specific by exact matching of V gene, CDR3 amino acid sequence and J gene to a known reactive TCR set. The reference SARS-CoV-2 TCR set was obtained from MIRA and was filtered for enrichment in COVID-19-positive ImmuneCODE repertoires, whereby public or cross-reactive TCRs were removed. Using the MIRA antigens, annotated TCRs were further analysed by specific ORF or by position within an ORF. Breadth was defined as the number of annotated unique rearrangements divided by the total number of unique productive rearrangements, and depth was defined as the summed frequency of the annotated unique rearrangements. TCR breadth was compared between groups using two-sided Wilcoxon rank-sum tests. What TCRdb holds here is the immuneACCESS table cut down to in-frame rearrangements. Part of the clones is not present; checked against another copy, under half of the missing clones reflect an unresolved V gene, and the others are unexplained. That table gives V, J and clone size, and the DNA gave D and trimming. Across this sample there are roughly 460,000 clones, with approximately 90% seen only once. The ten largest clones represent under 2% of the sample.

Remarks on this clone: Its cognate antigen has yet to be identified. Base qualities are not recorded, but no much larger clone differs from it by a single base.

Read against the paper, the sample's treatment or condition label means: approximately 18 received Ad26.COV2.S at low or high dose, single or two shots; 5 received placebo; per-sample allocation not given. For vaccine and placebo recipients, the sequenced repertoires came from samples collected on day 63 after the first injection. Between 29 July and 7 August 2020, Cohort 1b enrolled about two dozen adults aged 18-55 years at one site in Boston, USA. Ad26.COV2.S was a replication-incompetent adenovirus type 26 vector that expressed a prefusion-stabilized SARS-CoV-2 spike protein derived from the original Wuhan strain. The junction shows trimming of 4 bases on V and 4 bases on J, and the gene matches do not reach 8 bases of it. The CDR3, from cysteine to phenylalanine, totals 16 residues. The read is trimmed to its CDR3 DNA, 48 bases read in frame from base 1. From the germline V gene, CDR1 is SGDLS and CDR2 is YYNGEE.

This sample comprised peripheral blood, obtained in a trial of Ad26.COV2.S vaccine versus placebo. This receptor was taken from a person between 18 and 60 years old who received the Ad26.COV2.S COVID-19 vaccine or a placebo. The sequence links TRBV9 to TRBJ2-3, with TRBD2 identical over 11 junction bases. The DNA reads TGTGCCAGCAGCCCACGACTAGCGGGGTCGGCAGATACGCAGTATTTT. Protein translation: CASSPRLAGSADTQYF.